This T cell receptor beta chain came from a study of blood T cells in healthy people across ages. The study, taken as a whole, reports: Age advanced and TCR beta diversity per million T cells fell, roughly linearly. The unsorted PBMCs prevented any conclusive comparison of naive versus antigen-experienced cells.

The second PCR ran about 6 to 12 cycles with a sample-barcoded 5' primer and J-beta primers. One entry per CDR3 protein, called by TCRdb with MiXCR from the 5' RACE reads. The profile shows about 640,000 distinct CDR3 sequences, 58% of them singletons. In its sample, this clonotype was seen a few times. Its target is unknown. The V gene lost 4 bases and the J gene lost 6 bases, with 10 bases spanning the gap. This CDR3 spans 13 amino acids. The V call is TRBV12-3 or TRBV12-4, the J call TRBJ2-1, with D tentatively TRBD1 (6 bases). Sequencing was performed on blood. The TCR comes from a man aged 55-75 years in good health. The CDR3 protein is CASSSDRRNEQFF. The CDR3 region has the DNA TGTGCCAGCAGTTCCGACAGGCGCAATGAGCAGTTCTTC.